This TCR beta chain was captured by sequencing in a study of T-cell memory formation after mild COVID-19. Findings and caveats of the study: CD4+ contracting clones were mainly CM and EM; CD8+ ones, EMRA. Contracting clones from day 15 to 85 showed balanced CD4/CD8; later expanders favored CD4+.

The authors produced TCR alpha and TCR beta cDNA libraries with sample barcodes and UMIs by 5'RACE using constant-segment primers. TCRdb used MiXCR to reprocess the 5' RACE reads, holding one entry per CDR3 protein. The table has about 340,000 distinct CDR3 sequences, approximately 13% seen once. Trimming cost V 10 bases and J 2 bases, with 13 bases left between them. This CDR3 is built from 13 residues. The germline gives CDR1 SNHLY, CDR2 FYNNEI. This clonotype was counted at least ten times. Its antigen is still unknown. This chain links TRBV2 with TRBJ2-3, with D uncertain. The source material was PBMCs or a T cell subset sorted from them (not recorded which). This sequence was found in a man between 18 and 35 years old who had mild COVID-19 (a few samples of this study predate the infection). Cell type and time point are not known. CDR3 loop: CATSEPFTDTQYF. The CDR3 DNA sequence: TGTGCCACCTCAGAGCCCTTCACAGATACGCAGTATTTT. Full variable domain (remainder filled in from reference TRBV2 and TRBJ2-3): EPEVTQTPSHQVTQMGQEVILRCVPISNHLYFYWYRQILGQKVEFLVSFYNNEISEKSEIFDDQFSVERPDGSNFTLKIRSTKLEDSAMYFCATSEPFTDTQYFGPGTRLTVL.